This section outlines one T cell receptor beta chain sequence together with its context. Its antigen remains unidentified. This entry comes from a study of cytomegalovirus exposure and HLA in healthy donors. Study-level results: Reportedly, diagnosis of cytomegalovirus status by the classifier showed high specificity and sensitivity. In an earlier analysis, about 90% or about 30%: the productive usage of most TCR beta V segments.

A multiplex PCR was run with 60 Vbeta primers and 13 Jbeta primers. Some clones are missing from TCRdb's copy, which holds only in-frame ones; the method was immunoSEQ multiplex PCR. The sample includes fewer than 250,000 clones, about 80% seen only once; the top ten take about 1%. The source of this sequence is a woman aged 35 to 49 in good health and CMV-seronegative. The sample consisted of PBMCs.

CDR3 loop: CSHRTANTGELFF. CDR3 in DNA: TGCAGCCATCGGACAGCTAACACCGGGGAGCTGTTTTTT. The chain has TRBV29-1 and TRBJ2-2, with D possibly TRBD1 on 6 matching bases. The V gene lost 8 bases and the J gene lost 2 bases, with 12 bases spanning the gap. Germline assignment: CDR1 SQVTM and CDR2 ANQGSEA. The CDR3 has 13 amino acids.